One sample yielded the 22 T cell receptor beta chains listed below, sequenced in a study of T cell repertoires in cytomegalovirus infection. TCRdb re-analysed the reads in MiXCR, keeping a single row per CDR3 protein. The table includes 210,000 or so distinct CDR3 sequences, 6.5% detected once. Sequencing was carried out using PBMCs. These receptors were collected from a human donor in good health (CMV status not recorded). Some clones in this sample may be carry-over from other donors' samples.

This clonotype was recorded at least ten times. V and J are TRBV7-2 and TRBJ2-3, with 12 bases fitting TRBD2. This CDR3 is 15 amino acids long. CDR1 is SGHTA, CDR2 FQGNSA, per germline. Trimming cost V 7 bases and J 9 bases; bases outside gene matches: 11. The chain's CDR3 is CASNVLAGGGGTQYF. The CDR3 DNA follows: TGTGCCAGCAACGTACTAGCGGGGGGAGGTGGGACGCAGTATTTT.

This clonotype has at least ten counts. The chain employs TRBV10-3 and TRBJ1-5; TRBD1 matches 9 bases. Per germline, CDR1 ENHRY and CDR2 SYGVKD. With V trimmed by 6 bases and J by 0 bases, 9 bases remained unmatched. The CDR3 covers 17 residues. The chain's CDR3 is CAIRAGQGKNSNQPQHF. The CDR3 nucleotides are TGTGCCATCAGAGCCGGACAGGGGAAGAATAGCAATCAGCCCCAGCATTTT.

This clonotype was recorded at least ten times. The chain employs TRBV7-2 and TRBJ2-5; 7 bases map to TRBD2. The CDR3 runs to 15 residues. Germline CDR1 SGHTA, CDR2 FQGNSA. V was clipped by 1 base and J by 4 bases; unmatched bases: 6. The CDR3, as DNA: TGTGCCAGCAGCTTAGTGCGGGGGAGAGGAGAGACCCAGTACTTC. The encoded protein is CASSLVRGRGETQYF.

This clonotype was recorded many times. The V and J genes are TRBV20-1 and TRBJ1-5; D might be TRBD1 (5 bases). The germline gives CDR1 DFQATT, CDR2 SNEGSKA (reference sequence). Trimming pared 7 bases from V and 2 bases from J, leaving 24 bases between. The CDR3 has 17 amino acids. The CDR3 sequence is CSGRIGTSILGNQPQHF. In nucleotides, the CDR3 is TGCAGTGGAAGAATCGGGACGAGCATTCTGGGCAATCAGCCCCAGCATTTT.

In this sample, this clonotype turned up many times. This chain links TRBV7-6 with TRBJ2-1; 8 bases map to TRBD1. CDR3 length equals 14 residues. V shed 3 bases, J shed 8 bases, and the junction held 6 bases outside the gene matches. Germline V lookup: CDR1 SGHVS, CDR2 FNYEAQ. DNA of the CDR3: TGTGCCAGCAGCTTCCGTCAGGGGGCCTATGAGCAGTTCTTC. It is translated as CASSFRQGAYEQFF.

This clonotype was detected ten times or more. The chain recombines TRBV6-1 with TRBJ2-7; tentatively, D is TRBD2 (5 bases). This CDR3 has 13 amino acids. Germline V gene lookup returns CDR1 MNHNS and CDR2 SASEGT. V lost 10 bases, J lost 0 bases, and 13 bases lay in between. CDR3 amino acids: CATERSSSYEQYF. In nucleotides, the CDR3 is TGTGCCACGGAGCGGTCGAGCTCCTACGAGCAGTACTTC.

This clonotype was counted at least ten times. This chain links TRBV6-1 with TRBJ1-1, with unresolved D. V lost 5 bases to trimming and J lost 1 base, with 11 bases between them. The CDR3 covers 14 residues. Germline V lookup: CDR1 MNHNS, CDR2 SASEGT. The CDR3 reads CASSLPGQNTEAFF. The CDR3 coding sequence is TGTGCCAGCAGTCTCCCGGGCCAGAACACTGAAGCTTTCTTT.

The sample holds many counts of this clonotype. This rearrangement joins TRBV9 to TRBJ1-6, with 10 positions matching TRBD1. The junction had 6 bases not matched to a gene; V was cut back by 2 bases and J by 10 bases. CDR1 SGDLS and CDR2 YYNGEE come from the germline V gene. The CDR3 is made up of 15 amino acids. CDR3 nucleotide sequence: TGTGCCAGCAGCGTGGTCGACAGGGGGCAATCACCCCTCCACTTT. Its protein product is CASSVVDRGQSPLHF.

This clonotype has a count of ten or more. The V and J genes are TRBV12-3 or TRBV12-4 and TRBJ1-5; D is unclear. The V and J ends lost 3 bases and 11 bases respectively, with 14 bases between them. This CDR3 has 13 residues. CDR3 amino acids: CASSFGSGVAQHF. The DNA for the CDR3 is TGTGCCAGCAGTTTTGGGTCCGGGGTGGCCCAGCATTTT.

This clonotype was detected ten times or more. The chain employs TRBV12-3 or TRBV12-4 and TRBJ2-3, with 10 bases matching TRBD2. The ends lost 7 bases at V and 2 bases at J; junction bases unmatched: 6. CDR3 size: 15 residues. This CDR3 is CASTLAGGPTDTQYF. The CDR3 nucleotides are TGTGCCAGCACCTTAGCGGGGGGCCCCACAGATACGCAGTATTTT.

This clonotype was found many times. This chain connects TRBV12-3 or TRBV12-4 to TRBJ1-5; 9 bases agree with TRBD1. V dropped 3 bases and J dropped 3; count of bases not matched to a gene: 3. The CDR3 runs 15 residues. The CDR3 nucleotides read TGTGCCAGCAGTTTGGGGACAGGGCACAATCAGCCCCAGCATTTT. Translated, it gives CASSLGTGHNQPQHF.

This clonotype has more than one count but fewer than ten. The V gene is TRBV12-3 or TRBV12-4, the J gene TRBJ2-5; D unresolved. V was cut by 6 bases and J by 10 bases, with 24 bases left in between. The CDR3 is made up of 15 amino acids. Written as DNA, the CDR3 is TGTGCCAGCAGCCACTTTTATCCCCCCCCAGAAGTCCAGTACTTC. Protein: CASSHFYPPPEVQYF.

This clonotype has ten or more counts. V usage is TRBV7-2 and J usage is TRBJ1-4; perhaps TRBD1 as D (5 bases). In germline, CDR1 is SGHTA, CDR2 FQGNSA. The CDR3 is 17 amino acids. V lost 4 bases, J lost 5 bases, and 20 bases lay in between. The CDR3 DNA reads as TGTGCCAGCAGCTCCACCCCCTCCGGGACGGCGAATGAAAAACTGTTTTTT. This translates into CASSSTPSGTANEKLFF.

This clonotype was counted only a few times. This chain joins TRBV20-1 and TRBJ2-7, with D maybe TRBD1 (6 bases). CDR3 length: 13 residues. The V end was cut by 5 bases, the J end by 0 bases, with 11 bases between. Looked up from germline, CDR1 is DFQATT and CDR2 is SNEGSKA (reference sequence). The chain's CDR3 is CSAADRPSYEQYF. The CDR3 region has the DNA TGCAGTGCTGCCGACAGGCCCTCCTACGAGCAGTACTTC.

This clonotype was counted many times. V usage is TRBV10-3 and J usage is TRBJ2-7; 8 nucleotides agree with TRBD1. Trimming removed 2 bases from V and 5 bases from J; junction bases left unmatched: 5. From germline, CDR1 is ENHRY and CDR2 SYGVKD. This CDR3 is built from 14 residues. Here the CDR3 DNA reads TGTGCCATCAGTGAGCGACAGGGGTTCCACGAGCAGTACTTC. This gives the protein CAISERQGFHEQYF.

This clonotype was picked up many times. The chain has TRBV11-2 and TRBJ1-5; 9 bases line up with TRBD1. The CDR3 is made up of 14 amino acids. Germline lookup yields CDR1 SGHAT and CDR2 FQNNGV. V gave up 5 bases and J gave up 5 bases; unmatched junction bases: 4. In DNA form, the CDR3 reads TGTGCCAGCAGCCCAGGGACAGGGTATCAGCCCCAGCATTTT. This codes for CASSPGTGYQPQHF.

This clonotype occurred a few times. This chain uses TRBV11-2 with TRBJ1-2; D remains unclear. The CDR3 is 13 amino acids. The V end lost 5 bases, the J end lost 5 bases, and 12 bases lay between the germline ends. Germline values: CDR1 SGHAT, CDR2 FQNNGV. The CDR3 region has the DNA TGTGCCAGCAGCCGTCCCGGAGTGTATGGCTACACCTTC. As protein: CASSRPGVYGYTF.

This clonotype was seen repeatedly, ten times or more. The V call is TRBV4-1, the J call TRBJ2-1; D is perhaps TRBD1 or TRBD2 (5 bases each). The CDR3 loop spans 17 amino acids. The V end lost 4 bases, the J end lost 1 base, and 17 bases lay between the germline ends. Per the germline V gene, CDR1 is MGHRA and CDR2 is YSYEKL. In nucleotides, the CDR3 is TGCGCCAGCAGCCGCTCACCGGGACCAGAGTCCTACAATGAGCAGTTCTTC. Encoded protein: CASSRSPGPESYNEQFF.

This clonotype has at least ten counts. V usage is TRBV7-8 and J usage is TRBJ1-1; D perhaps matches TRBD1 (5 bases). CDR1 and CDR2 (germline): SGHVS, FQNEAQ. The V end lost 4 bases, the J end lost 5 bases, and 20 bases lay between the germline ends. This CDR3 region has 16 residues. In DNA, the CDR3 is TGTGCCAGCAGCTCCGGGACGGGCCGGAGAGGGACTGAAGCTTTCTTT. It yields the protein CASSSGTGRRGTEAFF.

This clonotype was counted ten times or more. The rearrangement joins TRBV7-2 to TRBJ2-3; the D gene is possibly TRBD2 (6 bases). Trimming shortened V by 0 bases and J by 0 bases, and 10 bases separated the two germline ends. The CDR3 contains 16 residues. The germline CDR1 and CDR2 sequences are SGHTA and FQGNSA. The CDR3 DNA reads TGTGCCAGCAGCTTAGCCGGGCGGGGAAGCACAGATACGCAGTATTTT. It codes for CASSLAGRGSTDTQYF.

This clonotype was seen many times. The chain has TRBV5-4 and TRBJ2-2; 8 bases are shared with TRBD1. This CDR3 has 15 residues. The V segment lost 4 bases and the J segment 4 bases; nucleotides outside the gene matches: 6. Germline V lookup: CDR1 SGHNT, CDR2 YYREEE (reference sequence). The DNA of the CDR3 is TGTGCCAGCAGCCTAGGACAGGGCCTCACCGGGGAGCTGTTTTTT. Its protein is CASSLGQGLTGELFF.

Ten or more counts support this clonotype. The V and J genes are TRBV7-2 and TRBJ2-1, with a tentative D call TRBD1 (6 bases). Trimming removed 4 bases from V and 7 bases from J, with 26 bases in between. Germline V lookup: CDR1 SGHTA, CDR2 FQGNSA. This CDR3 contains 18 residues. The CDR3 region is CASSSPSGVDFSRNEQFF. CDR3 nucleotides: TGTGCCAGCAGCTCTCCGTCAGGGGTGGATTTTTCCAGGAATGAGCAGTTCTTC.